The 2 T cell receptor beta chains below all came from one sample that was sequenced in a study of T cells after yellow fever vaccination. TCRdb reprocessed the 5' RACE reads via MiXCR and lists one record per CDR3 protein. The table records about 580,000 distinct CDR3 sequences, roughly a sixth of them present only once. This specimen consisted of PBMCs, obtained less than 6 days after the first yellow fever vaccination. These receptors were collected from a man aged 18 to 30 who received the YFV17D yellow fever vaccine.

This clonotype was seen many times. The J gene is TRBJ2-1, the V gene TRBV7-9; possible D gene TRBD2, 7 bases. V was cut by 5 bases and J by 6 bases, with 23 bases left in between. The CDR3 is 17 amino acids. In germline, CDR1 is SEHNR, CDR2 FQNEAQ (reference sequence). The CDR3 sequence is CASSPRGGGLRGNEQFF. Here the CDR3 DNA reads TGTGCCAGCAGCCCTCGAGGGGGGGGGCTAAGGGGCAATGAGCAGTTCTTC.

DNA of the CDR3: TGTGCCAGTACCCCCGGGACAGCTAATGAAAAACTGTTTTTT. Protein: CASTPGTANEKLFF. The V and J genes are TRBV19 and TRBJ1-4, with 7 bases aligning to TRBD1. The ends lost 7 bases at V and 3 bases at J; junction bases unmatched: 5. The CDR3 consists of 14 residues. The V gene's germline CDR1 is LNHDA and CDR2 SQIVND (reference sequence).